This TCR beta chain derives from a study of early T cells in non-severe SARS-CoV-2 infection. After removal of 6 bases from V and 5 bases from J, the junction contained 13 bases not matched to a gene. The V gene's germline CDR1 is ENHRY and CDR2 SYGVKD. The CDR3 has 17 amino acids. Individual cDNA molecules received unique molecular identifiers during library preparation. TCRdb recomputed calls from the 5' RACE reads with MiXCR, one row per CDR3 protein. This sample has tens of thousands of distinct CDR3 sequences, with around an eighth found just once. The chain employs TRBV10-3 and TRBJ2-5; 12 bases fit TRBD2. The source material was whole blood. The sequence came from an adult who was a healthcare worker with PCR-confirmed SARS-CoV-2 infection or an uninfected control (not recorded which). The CDR3 protein is CAIRQTSGREAEETQYF. In DNA form, the CDR3 reads TGTGCCATCAGGCAGACTAGCGGGAGAGAGGCAGAGGAGACCCAGTACTTC.